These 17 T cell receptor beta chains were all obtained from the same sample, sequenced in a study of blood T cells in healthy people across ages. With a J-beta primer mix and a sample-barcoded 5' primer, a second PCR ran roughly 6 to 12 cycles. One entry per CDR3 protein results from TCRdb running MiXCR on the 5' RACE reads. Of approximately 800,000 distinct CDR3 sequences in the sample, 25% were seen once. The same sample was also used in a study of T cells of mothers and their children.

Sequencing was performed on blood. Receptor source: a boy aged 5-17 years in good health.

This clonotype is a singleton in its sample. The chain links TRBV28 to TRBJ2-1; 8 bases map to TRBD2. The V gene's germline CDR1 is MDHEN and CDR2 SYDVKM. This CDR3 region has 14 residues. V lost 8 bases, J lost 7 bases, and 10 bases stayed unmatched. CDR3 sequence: CASREERGTNEQFF. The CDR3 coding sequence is TGTGCCAGCCGAGAAGAGCGGGGGACGAATGAGCAGTTCTTC.

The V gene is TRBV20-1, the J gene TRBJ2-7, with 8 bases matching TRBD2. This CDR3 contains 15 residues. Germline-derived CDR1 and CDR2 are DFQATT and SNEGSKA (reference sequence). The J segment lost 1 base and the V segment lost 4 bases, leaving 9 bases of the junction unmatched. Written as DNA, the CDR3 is TGCAGTGCTAAGCCCTTCGGGGGGGCATCCTACGAGCAGTACTTC. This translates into CSAKPFGGASYEQYF.

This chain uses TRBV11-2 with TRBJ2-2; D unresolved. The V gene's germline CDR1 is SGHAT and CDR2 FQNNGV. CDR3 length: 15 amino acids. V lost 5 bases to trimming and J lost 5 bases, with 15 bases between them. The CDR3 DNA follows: TGTGCCAGCAGCCCGCTCCGGAGTACGACCGGGGAGCTGTTTTTT. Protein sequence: CASSPLRSTTGELFF.

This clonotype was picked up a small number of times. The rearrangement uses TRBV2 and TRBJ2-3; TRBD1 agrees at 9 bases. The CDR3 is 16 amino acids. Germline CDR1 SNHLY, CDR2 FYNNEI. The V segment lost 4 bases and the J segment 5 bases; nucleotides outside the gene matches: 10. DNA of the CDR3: TGTGCCAGCAGTGCCACCGGGACAGGGATGGTAGATACGCAGTATTTT. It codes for CASSATGTGMVDTQYF.

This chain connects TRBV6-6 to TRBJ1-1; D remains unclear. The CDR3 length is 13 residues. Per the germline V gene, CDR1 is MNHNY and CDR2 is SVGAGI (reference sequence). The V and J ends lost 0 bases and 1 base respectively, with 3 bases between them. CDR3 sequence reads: CASSYSWNTEAFF. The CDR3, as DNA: TGTGCCAGCAGTTACTCTTGGAACACTGAAGCTTTCTTT.

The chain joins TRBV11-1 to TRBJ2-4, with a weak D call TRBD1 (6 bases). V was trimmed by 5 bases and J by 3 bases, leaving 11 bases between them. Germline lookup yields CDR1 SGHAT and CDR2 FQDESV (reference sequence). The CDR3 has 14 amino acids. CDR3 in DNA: TGTGCCAGCAGCCCAGGGGATCGCAAAAACATTCAGTACTTC. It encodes CASSPGDRKNIQYF.

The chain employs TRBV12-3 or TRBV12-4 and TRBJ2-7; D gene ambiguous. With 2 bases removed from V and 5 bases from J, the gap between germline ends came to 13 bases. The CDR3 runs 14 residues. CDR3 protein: CASSLSFPAHEQYF. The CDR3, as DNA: TGTGCCAGCAGTTTAAGCTTCCCGGCCCACGAGCAGTACTTC.

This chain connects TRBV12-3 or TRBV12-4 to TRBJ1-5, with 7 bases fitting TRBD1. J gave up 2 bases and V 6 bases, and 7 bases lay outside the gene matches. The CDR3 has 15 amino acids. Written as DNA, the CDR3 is TGTGCCAGCAGGGAAGACAGGGTGGGCAATCAGCCCCAGCATTTT. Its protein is CASREDRVGNQPQHF.

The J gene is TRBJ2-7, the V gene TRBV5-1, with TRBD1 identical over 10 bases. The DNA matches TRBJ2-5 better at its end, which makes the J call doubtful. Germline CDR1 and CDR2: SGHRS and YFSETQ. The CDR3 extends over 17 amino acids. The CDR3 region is CASSILTGGLGVETQYF. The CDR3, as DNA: TGCGCCAGCAGCATTCTGACAGGGGGCTTGGGTGTGGAGACCCAGTACTTC.

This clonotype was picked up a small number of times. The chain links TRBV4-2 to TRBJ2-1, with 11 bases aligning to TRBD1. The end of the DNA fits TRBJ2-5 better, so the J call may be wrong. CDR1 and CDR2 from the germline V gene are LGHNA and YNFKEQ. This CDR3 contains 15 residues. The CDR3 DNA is TGTGCCAGCAGCCAAGGGACAGGGGGCGAGGAGACCCAGTACTTC. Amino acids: CASSQGTGGEETQYF.

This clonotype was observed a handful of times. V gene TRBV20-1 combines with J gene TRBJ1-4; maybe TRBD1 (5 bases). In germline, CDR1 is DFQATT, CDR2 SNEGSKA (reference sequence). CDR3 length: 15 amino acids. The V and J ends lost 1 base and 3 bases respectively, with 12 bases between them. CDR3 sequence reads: CSARGHRFSNEKLFF. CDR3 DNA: TGCAGTGCTAGAGGCCACAGGTTCTCTAATGAAAAACTGTTTTTT.

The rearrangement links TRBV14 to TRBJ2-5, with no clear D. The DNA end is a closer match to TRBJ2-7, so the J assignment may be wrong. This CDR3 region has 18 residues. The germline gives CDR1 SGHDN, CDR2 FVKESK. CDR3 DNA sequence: TGTGCCAGCAGCCAAGGGAGAGGTCAGGTGGGGAACTCCTACGAGCAGTACTTC. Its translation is CASSQGRGQVGNSYEQYF.

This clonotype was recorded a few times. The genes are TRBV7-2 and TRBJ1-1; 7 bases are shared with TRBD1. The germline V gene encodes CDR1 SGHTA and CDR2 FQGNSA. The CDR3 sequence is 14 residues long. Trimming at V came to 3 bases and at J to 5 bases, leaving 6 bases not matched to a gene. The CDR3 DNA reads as TGTGCCAGCAGCTTGACAGGGTTCGGAACTGAAGCTTTCTTT. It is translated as CASSLTGFGTEAFF.

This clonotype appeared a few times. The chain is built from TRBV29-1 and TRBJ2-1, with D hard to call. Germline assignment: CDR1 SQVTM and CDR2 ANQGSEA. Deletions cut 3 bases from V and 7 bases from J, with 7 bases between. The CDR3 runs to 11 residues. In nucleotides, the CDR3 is TGCAGCGTTGATTTTGGAAATGAGCAGTTCTTC. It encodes CSVDFGNEQFF.

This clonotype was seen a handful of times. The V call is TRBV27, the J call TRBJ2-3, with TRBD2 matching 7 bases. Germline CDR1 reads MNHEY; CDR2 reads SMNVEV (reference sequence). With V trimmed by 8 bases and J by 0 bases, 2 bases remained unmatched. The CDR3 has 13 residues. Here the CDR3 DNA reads TGTGCCAGCGGGGACTACAGCACAGATACGCAGTATTTT. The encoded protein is CASGDYSTDTQYF.

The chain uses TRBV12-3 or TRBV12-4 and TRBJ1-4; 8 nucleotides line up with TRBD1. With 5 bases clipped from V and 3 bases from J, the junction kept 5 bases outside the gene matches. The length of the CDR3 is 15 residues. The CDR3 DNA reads TGTGCCAGCAGTCGTGACAGGGGCTCTAATGAAAAACTGTTTTTT. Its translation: CASSRDRGSNEKLFF.

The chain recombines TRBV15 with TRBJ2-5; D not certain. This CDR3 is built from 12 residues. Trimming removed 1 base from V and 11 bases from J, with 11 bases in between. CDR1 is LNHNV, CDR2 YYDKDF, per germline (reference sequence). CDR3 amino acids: CATSRGASGQYF. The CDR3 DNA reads TGTGCCACCAGCAGAGGGGCCAGTGGGCAGTACTTC.